Below, one T cell receptor beta chain is given with its context. The CDR3 spans 21 residues. CDR1 is SGHVS and CDR2 is FQNEAQ in the germline V gene. V shed 1 base and J shed 4 bases, with 32 bases lying between them. Clones were read by immunoSEQ multiplex PCR, and TCRdb kept only the in-frame ones, dropping some. The data contain approximately 70,000 clones, around 90% of them singletons. This sample was taken from a study of T cell changes during pregnancy in multiple sclerosis. This TCR was sampled from a female donor with multiple sclerosis, enrolled in a pregnancy study. The sample was peripheral blood, taken in the first trimester of pregnancy. V and J are TRBV7-8 and TRBJ2-7; tentative D call: TRBD1 (6 bases). The CDR3 region is CASSLGRSTTGGGQALYEQYF. The CDR3 DNA reads as TGTGCCAGCAGCTTAGGCCGATCCACGACTGGGGGCGGGCAGGCTCTTTACGAGCAGTACTTC.